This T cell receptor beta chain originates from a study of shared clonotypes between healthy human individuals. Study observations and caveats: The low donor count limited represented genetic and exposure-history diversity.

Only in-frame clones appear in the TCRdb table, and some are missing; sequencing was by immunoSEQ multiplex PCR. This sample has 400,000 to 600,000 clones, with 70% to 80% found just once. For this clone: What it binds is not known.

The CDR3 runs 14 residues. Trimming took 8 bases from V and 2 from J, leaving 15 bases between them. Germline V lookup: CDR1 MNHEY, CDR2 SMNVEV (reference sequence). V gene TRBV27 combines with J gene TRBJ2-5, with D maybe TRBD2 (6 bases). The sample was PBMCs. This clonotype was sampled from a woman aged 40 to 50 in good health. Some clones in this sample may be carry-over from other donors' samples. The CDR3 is CASSSGLSQETQYF. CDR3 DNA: TGTGCCAGCTCATCCGGACTATCACAAGAGACCCAGTACTTC.